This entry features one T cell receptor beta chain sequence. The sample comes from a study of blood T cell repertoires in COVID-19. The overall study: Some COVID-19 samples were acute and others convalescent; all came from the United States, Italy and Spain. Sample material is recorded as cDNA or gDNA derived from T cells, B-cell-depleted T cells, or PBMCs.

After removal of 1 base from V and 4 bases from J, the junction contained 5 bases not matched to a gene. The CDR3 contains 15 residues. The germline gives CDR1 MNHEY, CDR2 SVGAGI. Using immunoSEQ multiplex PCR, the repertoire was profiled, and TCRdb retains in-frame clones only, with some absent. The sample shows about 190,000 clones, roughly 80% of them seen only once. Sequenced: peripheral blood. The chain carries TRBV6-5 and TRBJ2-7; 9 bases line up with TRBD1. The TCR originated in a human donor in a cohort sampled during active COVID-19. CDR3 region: CASSYWTGAKYEQYF. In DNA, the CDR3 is TGTGCCAGCAGTTACTGGACAGGGGCAAAGTACGAGCAGTACTTC.